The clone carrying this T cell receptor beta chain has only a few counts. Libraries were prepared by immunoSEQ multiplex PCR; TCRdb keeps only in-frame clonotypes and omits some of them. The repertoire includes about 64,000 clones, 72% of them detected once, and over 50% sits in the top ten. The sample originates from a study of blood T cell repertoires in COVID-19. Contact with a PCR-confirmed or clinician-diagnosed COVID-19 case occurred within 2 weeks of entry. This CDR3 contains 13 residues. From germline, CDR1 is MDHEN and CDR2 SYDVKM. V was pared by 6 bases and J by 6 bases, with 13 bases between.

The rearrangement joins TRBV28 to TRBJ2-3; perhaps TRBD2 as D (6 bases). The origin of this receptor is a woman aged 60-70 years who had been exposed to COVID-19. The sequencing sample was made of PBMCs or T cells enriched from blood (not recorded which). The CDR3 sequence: CASRSPGTDTQYF. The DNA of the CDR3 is TGTGCCAGCAGAAGCCCGGGGACTGATACGCAGTATTTT.